In its sample, the clone carrying this T cell receptor beta chain was seen a few times. Its antigen is unknown. The germline V gene has CDR1 SGHVS and CDR2 FQNEAQ. This CDR3 is built from 19 residues. The ends lost 1 base at V and 7 bases at J; junction bases unmatched: 17. These data originate in a study of cytomegalovirus exposure and HLA in healthy donors. Study context: Of the donors genotyped, about 390 in all, 75% to 85% fell in the Caucasian-associated ancestry cluster.

The study's findings and limits: Immune exposure information available was restricted to CMV serostatus. Sequencing likely produced, as an artifact, a cluster of highly shared sequence variants.

Both 60 Vbeta primers and 13 Jbeta primers went into the PCR. Repertoires were generated with immunoSEQ multiplex PCR, while TCRdb's copy carries only in-frame clones and drops some. The sample gives around 170,000 clones, 70% to 80% of which show up once; 0.69% is in the top ten. The sequenced sample consisted of PBMCs. This TCR derives from a woman in her 40s in good health and CMV-seronegative. This chain connects TRBV7-8 to TRBJ2-1; 9 positions agree with TRBD2. CDR3 loop: CASSLVQSGRTIANNEQFF. The DNA of the CDR3 is TGTGCCAGCAGCTTAGTACAAAGCGGGAGGACAATTGCGAATAATGAGCAGTTCTTC.